This T cell receptor beta chain was found in a study of a mutant IDH1 vaccine in newly diagnosed glioma. The sample's time point: week 35, safety follow-up. Alongside topical imiquimod, each dose of vaccine comprised 300 ug of mutant IDH1 20-mer peptide. This clone was observed a handful of times. No antigen is known for it. TCRdb's copy holds only in-frame clones and misses some; the assay was immunoSEQ multiplex PCR. The sample has about 40,000 clones; around 83% are singletons. The V and J ends lost 5 bases and 1 base respectively, with 11 bases between them. The CDR3 is 14 residues long. The V gene's germline CDR1 is SNHLY and CDR2 FYNNEI.

This TCR was recovered from a woman aged 45 to 65 with glioma. The sequencing used PBMCs, collected from a glioma patient whose treatment included an IDH1 peptide vaccine. The chain joins TRBV2 to TRBJ1-1; no reliable D call. This chain's CDR3 is CASSRLVANTEAFF. For the CDR3, the DNA is TGTGCCAGCAGTCGCTTGGTTGCGAACACTGAAGCTTTCTTT.